Listed here are 12 T cell receptor beta chains from one sample, sequenced in a study of T cell responses to AZD1222 COVID-19 vaccine. Clones were sequenced by immunoSEQ multiplex PCR, and TCRdb holds only the in-frame ones, with some missing. Of about 110,000 clones listed, roughly 84% were seen once; the top ten hold around 9.9%. The specimen comprised peripheral blood, sampled on day 0 of AZD1222 vaccination. The source of these receptors is an adult in good health.

CDR3 protein: CASSPGVGVAGAQYF. CDR3 bases: TGTGCCAGCTCACCAGGAGTGGGGGTGGCAGGGGCCCAGTACTTC. The gene calls are TRBV18 and TRBJ2-5, with D possibly being TRBD1 (6 bases). Trimming pared 2 bases from V and 9 bases from J, leaving 19 bases between. Germline lookup yields CDR1 KGHSH and CDR2 LQKENI. This CDR3 has 15 amino acids.

This rearrangement joins TRBV5-4 to TRBJ1-2; possibly TRBD1 for D (6 bases). V gave up 4 bases and J gave up 7 bases, with 11 bases separating them. The CDR3 sequence is 12 residues long. CDR1 is SGHNT and CDR2 is YYREEE in the germline V gene (reference sequence). CDR3 protein: CASSADRFGYTF. The CDR3 DNA is TGTGCCAGCAGCGCCGACAGGTTTGGCTACACCTTC.

This sequence joins TRBV10-3 and TRBJ1-2; D is possibly TRBD1 (5 bases). Deletions cut 7 bases from V and 4 bases from J, with 13 bases between. In germline, CDR1 is ENHRY, CDR2 SYGVKD. The CDR3 extends over 13 amino acids. CDR3 loop: CAIKGDVIYGYTF. In nucleotides, the CDR3 is TGTGCCATCAAAGGGGATGTGATCTATGGCTACACCTTC.

The rearrangement links TRBV5-1 to TRBJ1-3, with 7 bases lining up with TRBD1. Germline assignment: CDR1 SGHRS and CDR2 YFSETQ. The CDR3 has 16 amino acids. Trimming at V came to 4 bases and at J to 0 bases, leaving 7 bases not matched to a gene. CDR3 region: CASSGGQSVSGNTIYF. CDR3 sequence (DNA): TGCGCCAGCAGCGGGGGACAGTCCGTCTCTGGAAACACCATATATTTT.

V is TRBV21-1 and J is TRBJ1-5; TRBD1 is the table's D call, not checked against the DNA. TRBV21-1 is described as a pseudogene. The CDR3 sequence is 13 residues long. The CDR3 loop reads CASEDRGCQPQHF. For the CDR3, the DNA is TGTGCCAGCGAAGACAGGGGTTGTCAGCCCCAGCATTTT.

J is TRBJ1-5 and V is TRBV27; D unresolved. Between the trimmed V and J ends, which lost 3 bases and 9 bases, there was a span of 9 bases. CDR1 is MNHEY and CDR2 is SMNVEV in the germline V gene (reference sequence). The CDR3 runs 12 residues. The CDR3 coding sequence is TGTGCCAGCAGTTTGTGGAAGGGGCCCCAGCATTTT. It specifies CASSLWKGPQHF.

This clone occurred a few times. The CDR3 nucleotides are TGTGCCAGCAGTTCCCCGGAAAGAAACTCCTACAATGAGCAGTTCTTC. This gives the protein CASSSPERNSYNEQFF. The chain uses TRBV27 and TRBJ2-1; D gene uncertain. CDR3 length equals 16 residues. Germline CDR1 and CDR2: MNHEY and SMNVEV (reference sequence). The V gene lost 4 bases and the J gene lost 0 bases, with 13 bases spanning the gap.

The chain carries TRBV28 and TRBJ1-1, with no clear D. V lost 5 bases and J lost 7, with 23 bases in between. The germline CDR1 and CDR2 sequences are MDHEN and SYDVKM. The length of the CDR3 is 16 residues. This CDR3 is CASSPAGVLILVEAFF. CDR3 nucleotide sequence: TGTGCCAGCAGTCCGGCAGGAGTTCTTATTTTAGTTGAAGCTTTCTTT.

The chain joins TRBV19 to TRBJ2-1; a possible D gene is TRBD2 (6 bases). The germline V gene has CDR1 LNHDA and CDR2 SQIVND (reference sequence). The V gene lost 3 bases and the J gene lost 1 base, with 16 bases spanning the gap. CDR3 length equals 17 residues. CDR3 DNA sequence: TGTGCCAGTAGTATGCGGGGACGGTGGAAGTCCTACAATGAGCAGTTCTTC. Translating gives CASSMRGRWKSYNEQFF.

This clone has a handful of counts. The chain employs TRBV5-1 and TRBJ1-2; perhaps TRBD1 as D (6 bases). This CDR3 contains 15 residues. Trimming took off 4 bases at V and 3 bases at J, with 16 bases between the two ends. Germline CDR1 reads SGHRS; CDR2 reads YFSETQ. In DNA, the CDR3 is TGCGCCAGCAGCGAGGGGGGCGCTGAGGACTATGGCTACACCTTC. The encoded protein is CASSEGGAEDYGYTF.

The chain combines TRBV3-1 (or the pseudogene TRBV3-2) with TRBJ2-7; D unclear. V lost 1 base and J 7 bases, leaving 14 bases between the germline ends. Germline assignment: CDR1 LGHDT and CDR2 YNNKEL (reference sequence). The CDR3 has 14 residues. This CDR3 is CASSQGTQPREQYF. The CDR3 DNA sequence: TGTGCCAGCAGCCAAGGTACCCAGCCACGGGAGCAGTACTTC.

The CDR3 spells CASSSSGTGGGYTF. In DNA, the CDR3 is TGTGCCAGCAGTTCTTCCGGGACGGGCGGCGGCTACACCTTC. This rearrangement joins TRBV25-1 to TRBJ1-2; tentatively, D is TRBD1 (5 bases). The CDR3 has 14 amino acids. Germline CDR1 and CDR2: MGHDK and SYGVNS. Deletions cut 5 bases from V and 8 bases from J, with 18 bases between.